A selection of T cell receptor beta chains follows, all from one sample in a study of T-cell reconstitution after alpha-beta-depleted transplantation in children. TCRdb processed the PCR reads anew with MiXCR; each CDR3 protein has one entry. The data hold 450,000 to 600,000 distinct CDR3 sequences, with approximately 12% observed a single time. Here the sequenced sample was PBMCs, mostly from graft donor cells, taken 360 days after TCRalphabeta/CD19-depleted stem cell transplant. These receptors came from a male patient younger than 18 who had a stem cell transplant for acute myeloid leukemia, so the T cells may come from the graft donor. The CDR3 runs from the conserved cysteine through the conserved F or W. The D gene is left open where the match is weak. Rows give clone size only sometimes, using once, few, many, or a class for an expanded clone.

V: TRBV11-2; J: TRBJ2-7; size: .; D: TRBD2; CDR3: CASSPRAGTSGISGEQYF; DNA: TGTGCCAGCAGCCCCCGCGCGGGGACTAGCGGGATTTCGGGCGAGCAGTACTTC
V: TRBV5-4; J: TRBJ1-1; size: .; D: .; CDR3: CASSLGGGMNTEAFF; DNA: TGTGCCAGCAGCTTGGGCGGGGGGATGAACACTGAAGCTTTCTTT
V: TRBV5-1; J: TRBJ2-5; size: .; D: .; CDR3: CASSLQQGGTLQETQYF; DNA: TGCGCCAGCAGCTTGCAACAGGGAGGGACACTTCAAGAGACCCAGTACTTC
V: TRBV20-1; J: TRBJ2-7; size: few; D: .; CDR3: CSARWETYEQYF; DNA: TGCAGTGCTAGGTGGGAAACCTACGAGCAGTACTTC
V: TRBV5-1; J: TRBJ2-2; size: many; D: .; CDR3: CASSFQGTGELFF; DNA: TGCGCCAGCAGCTTCCAGGGGACCGGGGAGCTGTTTTTT
V: TRBV5-1; J: TRBJ2-7; size: many; D: TRBD2; CDR3: CASSLQAGEQYF; DNA: TGCGCCAGCAGCTTGCAAGCGGGGGAGCAGTACTTC
V: TRBV29-1; J: TRBJ2-3; size: .; D: TRBD2; CDR3: CSGTSGRARGQYF; DNA: TGCAGCGGGACTAGCGGGAGGGCCCGGGGGCAGTATTTT
V: TRBV10-3; J: TRBJ2-1; size: .; D: TRBD1; CDR3: CAISVDRVSNEQFF; DNA: TGTGCCATCAGTGTTGACAGGGTATCCAATGAGCAGTTCTTC
V: TRBV6-1; J: TRBJ2-7; size: few; D: TRBD1; CDR3: CASNRGTGEYEQYF; DNA: TGTGCCAGCAATCGTGGGACAGGGGAGTACGAGCAGTACTTC
V: TRBV14; J: TRBJ2-1; size: .; D: .; CDR3: CASSQEGYHWANEQFF; DNA: TGTGCCAGCAGCCAAGAGGGCTACCACTGGGCCAATGAGCAGTTCTTC
V: TRBV15; J: TRBJ2-1; size: few; D: TRBD2; CDR3: CATSRAGGGPYNEQFF; DNA: TGTGCCACCAGCAGAGCGGGGGGAGGGCCCTACAATGAGCAGTTCTTC
V: TRBV6-2/TRBV6-3; J: TRBJ2-1; size: few; D: TRBD2; CDR3: CASSSTSGREQFF; DNA: TGTGCCAGCAGTTCGACTAGCGGGAGAGAGCAGTTCTTC